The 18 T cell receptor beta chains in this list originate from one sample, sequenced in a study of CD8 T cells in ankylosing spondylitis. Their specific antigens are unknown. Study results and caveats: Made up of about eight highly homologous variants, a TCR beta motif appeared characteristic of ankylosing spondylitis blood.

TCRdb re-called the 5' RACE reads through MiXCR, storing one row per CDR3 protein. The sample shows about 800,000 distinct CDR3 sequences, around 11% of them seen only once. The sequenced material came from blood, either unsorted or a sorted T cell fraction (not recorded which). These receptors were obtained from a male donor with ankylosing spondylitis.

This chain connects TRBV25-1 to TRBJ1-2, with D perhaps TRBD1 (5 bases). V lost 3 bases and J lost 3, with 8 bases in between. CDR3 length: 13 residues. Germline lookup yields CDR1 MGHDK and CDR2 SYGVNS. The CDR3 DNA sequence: TGTGCCAGCAGTGAGGGGGTCTACTATGGCTACACCTTC. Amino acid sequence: CASSEGVYYGYTF.

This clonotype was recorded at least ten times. The CDR3 region is CSARGSILSETQYF. The DNA of the CDR3 is TGCAGTGCTAGAGGGAGTATCCTATCGGAGACCCAGTACTTC. This chain connects TRBV20-1 to TRBJ2-5; D is ambiguous. The CDR3 is 14 amino acids. Germline V gives CDR1 DFQATT, CDR2 SNEGSKA (reference sequence). The V end was cut by 1 base, the J end by 5 bases, with 14 bases between.

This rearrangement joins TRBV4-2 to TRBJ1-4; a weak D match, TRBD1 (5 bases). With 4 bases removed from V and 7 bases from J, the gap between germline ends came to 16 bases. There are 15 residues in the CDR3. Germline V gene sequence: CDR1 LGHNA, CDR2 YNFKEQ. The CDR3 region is CASSPTGARGEKLFF. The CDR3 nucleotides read TGTGCCAGCAGCCCTACAGGCGCGAGGGGTGAAAAACTGTTTTTT.

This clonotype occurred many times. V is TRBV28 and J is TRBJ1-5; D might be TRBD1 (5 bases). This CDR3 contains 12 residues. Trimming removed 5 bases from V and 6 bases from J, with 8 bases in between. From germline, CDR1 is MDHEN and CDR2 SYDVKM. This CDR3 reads CASSGGGQPQHF. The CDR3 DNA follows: TGTGCCAGCAGTGGGGGGGGTCAGCCCCAGCATTTT.

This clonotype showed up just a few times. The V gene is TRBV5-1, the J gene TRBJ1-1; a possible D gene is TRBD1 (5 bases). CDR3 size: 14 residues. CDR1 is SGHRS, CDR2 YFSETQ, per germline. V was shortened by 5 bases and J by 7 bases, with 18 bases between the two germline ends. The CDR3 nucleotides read TGCGCCAGCAGACTCCGGGACGATTTCGATGAAGCTTTCTTT. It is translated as CASRLRDDFDEAFF.

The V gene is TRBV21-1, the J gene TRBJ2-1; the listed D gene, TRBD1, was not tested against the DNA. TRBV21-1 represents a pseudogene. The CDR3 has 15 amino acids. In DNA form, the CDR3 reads TGTGCCAGCAGCCGGACAGGCCTCTCCTACAATGAGCAGTTCTTC. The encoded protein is CASSRTGLSYNEQFF.

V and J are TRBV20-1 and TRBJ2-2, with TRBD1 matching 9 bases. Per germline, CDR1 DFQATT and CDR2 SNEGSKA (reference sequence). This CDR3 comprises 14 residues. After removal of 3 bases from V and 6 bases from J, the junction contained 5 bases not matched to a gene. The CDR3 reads CSARSTGGPGELFF. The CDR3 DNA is TGCAGTGCTAGGTCCACAGGGGGCCCCGGGGAGCTGTTTTTT.

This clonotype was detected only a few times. The chain's CDR3 is CSARGTGVGYNEQFF. The CDR3 region has the DNA TGCAGTGCTAGAGGGACGGGAGTCGGCTACAATGAGCAGTTCTTC. The rearrangement joins TRBV20-1 to TRBJ2-1, with D perhaps matching TRBD2 (6 bases). The CDR3 covers 15 residues. Germline CDR1 reads DFQATT; CDR2 reads SNEGSKA (reference sequence). Trimming removed 1 base from V and 3 bases from J, with 13 bases in between.

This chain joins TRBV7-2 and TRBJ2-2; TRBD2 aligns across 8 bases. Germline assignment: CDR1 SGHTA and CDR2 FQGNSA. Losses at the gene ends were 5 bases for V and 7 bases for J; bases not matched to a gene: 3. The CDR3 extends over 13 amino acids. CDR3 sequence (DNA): TGTGCCAGCAGCCCCACTAGCGGCGGGGAGCTGTTTTTT. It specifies CASSPTSGGELFF.

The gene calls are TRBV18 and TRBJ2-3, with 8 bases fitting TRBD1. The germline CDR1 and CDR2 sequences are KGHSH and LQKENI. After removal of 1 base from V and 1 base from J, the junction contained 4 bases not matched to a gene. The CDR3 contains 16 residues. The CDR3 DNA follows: TGTGCCAGCTCACCACTTGGACAGGGCCGCACAGATACGCAGTATTTT. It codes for CASSPLGQGRTDTQYF.

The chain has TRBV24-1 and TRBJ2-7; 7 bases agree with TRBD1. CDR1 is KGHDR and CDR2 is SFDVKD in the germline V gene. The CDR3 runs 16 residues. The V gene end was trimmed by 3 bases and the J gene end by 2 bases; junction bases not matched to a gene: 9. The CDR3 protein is CATSDPRTGSTYEQYF. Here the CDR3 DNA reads TGTGCCACCAGTGATCCCCGGACAGGATCGACCTACGAGCAGTACTTC.

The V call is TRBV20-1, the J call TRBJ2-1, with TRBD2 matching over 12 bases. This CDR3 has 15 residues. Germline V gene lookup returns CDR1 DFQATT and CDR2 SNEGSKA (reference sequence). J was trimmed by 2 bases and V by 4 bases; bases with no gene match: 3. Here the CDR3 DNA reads TGCAGTGCTATACTAGCGGGAGGCCCCTACAATGAGCAGTTCTTC. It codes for CSAILAGGPYNEQFF.

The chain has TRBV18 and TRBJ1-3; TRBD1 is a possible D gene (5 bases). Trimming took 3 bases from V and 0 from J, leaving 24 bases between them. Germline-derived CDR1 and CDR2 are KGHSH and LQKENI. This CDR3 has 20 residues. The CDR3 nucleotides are TGTGCCAGCTCACCCCGGGGCGGGGGTGCAGGGCTCGTCTCTGGAAACACCATATATTTT. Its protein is CASSPRGGGAGLVSGNTIYF. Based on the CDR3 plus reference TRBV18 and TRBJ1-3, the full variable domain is NAGVMQNPRHLVRRRGQEARLRCSPMKGHSHVYWYRQLPEEGLKFMVYLQKENIIDESGMPKERFSAEFPKEGPSILRIQQVVRGDSAAYFCASSPRGGGAGLVSGNTIYFGEGSWLTVV.

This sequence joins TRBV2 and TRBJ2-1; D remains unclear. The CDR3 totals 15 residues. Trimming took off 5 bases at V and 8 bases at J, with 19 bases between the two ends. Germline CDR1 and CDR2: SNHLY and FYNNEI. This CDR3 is CASSSGRFLAHEQFF. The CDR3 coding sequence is TGTGCCAGCAGTTCCGGTCGGTTTCTCGCACATGAGCAGTTCTTC.

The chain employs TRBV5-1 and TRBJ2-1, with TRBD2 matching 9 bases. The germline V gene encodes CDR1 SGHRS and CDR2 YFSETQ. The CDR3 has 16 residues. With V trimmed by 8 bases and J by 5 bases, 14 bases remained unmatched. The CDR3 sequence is CASTYSRRLADNEQFF. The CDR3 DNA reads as TGCGCCAGTACTTACTCCCGCCGACTAGCGGACAATGAGCAGTTCTTC.

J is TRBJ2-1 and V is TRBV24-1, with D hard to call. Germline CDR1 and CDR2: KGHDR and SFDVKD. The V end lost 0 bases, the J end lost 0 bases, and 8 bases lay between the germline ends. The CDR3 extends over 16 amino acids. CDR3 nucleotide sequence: TGTGCCACCAGTGATTTGGGACCCAGCTCCTACAATGAGCAGTTCTTC. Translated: CATSDLGPSSYNEQFF.

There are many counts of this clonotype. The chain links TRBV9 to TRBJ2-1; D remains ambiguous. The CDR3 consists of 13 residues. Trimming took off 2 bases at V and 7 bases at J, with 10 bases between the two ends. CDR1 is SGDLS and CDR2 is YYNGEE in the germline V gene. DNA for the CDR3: TGTGCCAGCAGCGTTACACCGTCGAATGAGCAGTTCTTC. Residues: CASSVTPSNEQFF.

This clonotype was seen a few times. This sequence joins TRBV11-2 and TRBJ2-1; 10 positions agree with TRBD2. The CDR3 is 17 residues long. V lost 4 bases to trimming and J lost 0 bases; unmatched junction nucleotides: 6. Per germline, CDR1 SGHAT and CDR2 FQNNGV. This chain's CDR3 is CASSSRVAGGSYNEQFF. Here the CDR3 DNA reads TGTGCCAGCAGCTCCCGGGTAGCGGGGGGCTCCTACAATGAGCAGTTCTTC.